These 2 T cell receptor beta chains share one sample of origin, sequenced in a study of T cells after posttransplantation cyclophosphamide. This table comes from immunoSEQ multiplex PCR, and its TCRdb copy is limited to in-frame clones, with some not included. Singletons are absent from the sample, which has 40,000 to 45,000 clones. The material sequenced was PBMCs. Every receptor here comes from a man aged 35 to 55 in good health, CMV-negative, and a related stem cell transplant donor.

The rearrangement links TRBV9 to TRBJ2-7, with D tentatively TRBD1 (6 bases). Per germline, CDR1 SGDLS and CDR2 YYNGEE. The ends were cut back, 4 bases at V and 5 bases at J, with 10 bases in the middle. This CDR3 region has 12 residues. The CDR3 DNA reads TGTGCCAGCAGCCTACAGGGCAACGAGCAGTACTTC. It translates to CASSLQGNEQYF.

There are a few counts of this clone. The chain employs TRBV2 and TRBJ1-1; 7 bases align to TRBD1. Trimming removed 6 bases from V and 7 bases from J; junction bases left unmatched: 11. The CDR3 has 14 amino acids. Germline V gene lookup returns CDR1 SNHLY and CDR2 FYNNEI. Written as DNA, the CDR3 is TGTGCCAGCAGAGTCCAAGGACAGGCCAATGAAGCTTTCTTT. This sequence encodes CASRVQGQANEAFF.